A single sample gave rise to the 19 T cell receptor beta chains below, sequenced in a study of beta chain features in type 1 diabetes. The investigators reverse transcribed all of the isolated RNA, so they sequenced expressed TCRB transcripts. Sequencing was performed with immunoSEQ multiplex PCR; in TCRdb, only in-frame clones are kept and a portion is missing. The sample lists some 330,000 clones; around 10% were seen once. The sequencing sample was made of naive CD4+ T cells from blood. The receptor set was obtained from a woman aged 30 to 39 in good health.

In its sample, this clone was seen a few times. This chain joins TRBV28 and TRBJ2-1; tentatively, D is TRBD1 (5 bases). CDR1 is MDHEN and CDR2 is SYDVKM in the germline V gene. Trimming removed 8 bases from V and 0 bases from J, with 17 bases in between. The CDR3 is made up of 16 amino acids. The CDR3 DNA reads as TGTGCCAGCGTAATAAAAACAGGCTACTCCTACAATGAGCAGTTCTTC. Translating it yields CASVIKTGYSYNEQFF. Looking up the rest from reference TRBV28 and TRBJ2-1 gives the full variable domain: DVKVTQSSRYLVKRTGEKVFLECVQDMDHENMFWYRQDPGLGLRLIYFSYDVKMKEKGDIPEGYSVSREKKERFSLILESASTNQTSMYLCASVIKTGYSYNEQFFGPGTRLTVL.

A few counts support this clone. This chain uses TRBV18 with TRBJ1-1, with 7 bases aligning to TRBD1. J lost 0 bases, V lost 3 bases, and 4 bases had no gene match. The CDR3 spans 15 residues. Germline V gene lookup returns CDR1 KGHSH and CDR2 LQKENI. The CDR3: CASSPQTGLNTEAFF. The CDR3 nucleotides are TGTGCCAGCTCACCCCAGACAGGGCTGAACACTGAAGCTTTCTTT. Full variable domain (remainder filled in from reference TRBV18 and TRBJ1-1): NAGVMQNPRHLVRRRGQEARLRCSPMKGHSHVYWYRQLPEEGLKFMVYLQKENIIDESGMPKERFSAEFPKEGPSILRIQQVVRGDSAAYFCASSPQTGLNTEAFFGQGTRLTVV.

The V and J genes are TRBV4-2 and TRBJ1-3; TRBD1 is a possible D gene (5 bases). V shed 1 base and J shed 3 bases, with 7 bases lying between them. The CDR3 totals 14 residues. Germline-derived CDR1 and CDR2 are LGHNA and YNFKEQ. CDR3 in DNA: TGTGCCAGCAGCCAAGGTCAGGGTGGAAACACCATATATTTT. As protein: CASSQGQGGNTIYF.

Only a few counts were recorded for this clone. The chain combines TRBV4-1 with TRBJ2-1; TRBD2 might be the D (6 bases). The CDR3 extends over 15 amino acids. The V gene lost 1 base and the J gene lost 9 bases, with 16 bases spanning the gap. Germline values: CDR1 MGHRA, CDR2 YSYEKL. The CDR3 nucleotides are TGCGCCAGCAGCCAAGTGAGTTCTAGCGATGGTGAGCAGTTCTTC. This gives the protein CASSQVSSSDGEQFF.

V gene TRBV7-9 combines with J gene TRBJ2-7, with TRBD1 matching over 7 bases. CDR3 length: 13 residues. From germline, CDR1 is SEHNR and CDR2 FQNEAQ (reference sequence). V trimming: 11 bases; J trimming: 6 bases; junction bases outside the gene matches: 13. CDR3: CALTGGAGGEQYF. Written as DNA, the CDR3 is TGTGCCCTGACGGGCGGCGCAGGGGGCGAGCAGTACTTC.

The sample holds a few counts of this clone. The chain uses TRBV28 and TRBJ1-1; D might be TRBD1 (5 bases). CDR1 is MDHEN, CDR2 SYDVKM, per germline. V was pared by 2 bases and J by 4 bases, with 11 bases between. CDR3 length equals 14 residues. This CDR3 reads CASSLRTGRTEAFF. CDR3 nucleotides: TGTGCCAGCAGTTTAAGAACAGGTCGCACTGAAGCTTTCTTT.

V usage is TRBV9 and J usage is TRBJ2-1; D is perhaps TRBD2 (6 bases). The V and J ends lost 0 bases and 3 bases respectively, with 10 bases between them. Germline V lookup: CDR1 SGDLS, CDR2 YYNGEE. The CDR3 length is 15 residues. CDR3 nucleotides: TGTGCCAGCAGCGTAGTTGGCGGGAACTACAATGAGCAGTTCTTC. Translation: CASSVVGGNYNEQFF.

This clone was picked up a small number of times. The chain recombines TRBV9 with TRBJ2-2; 9 bases are shared with TRBD2. V lost 0 bases, J lost 0 bases, and 6 bases stayed unmatched. Germline CDR1 reads SGDLS; CDR2 reads YYNGEE. This CDR3 spans 18 amino acids. The CDR3 protein is CASSVGGSGSANTGELFF. The CDR3, as DNA: TGTGCCAGCAGCGTAGGAGGTAGCGGGAGTGCGAACACCGGGGAGCTGTTTTTT.

The table lists this clone with a few counts. J is TRBJ2-7 and V is TRBV29-1, with 8 positions matching TRBD1. The CDR3 is made up of 14 amino acids. V lost 6 bases to trimming and J lost 2 bases; unmatched junction nucleotides: 9. Looked up from germline, CDR1 is SQVTM and CDR2 is ANQGSEA. CDR3: CSVGGTGATYEQYF. DNA for the CDR3: TGCAGCGTAGGTGGGACAGGAGCTACCTACGAGCAGTACTTC.

The rearrangement uses TRBV18 and TRBJ2-7, with TRBD2 matching over 10 bases. Per the germline V gene, CDR1 is KGHSH and CDR2 is LQKENI. The V segment lost 0 bases and the J segment 5 bases; nucleotides outside the gene matches: 7. The CDR3 runs to 16 residues. The CDR3 is CASSPPTLAGFNEQYF. CDR3 in DNA: TGTGCCAGCTCACCACCAACACTAGCGGGATTTAACGAGCAGTACTTC.

The chain recombines TRBV30 with TRBJ2-1, with TRBD2 as a possible D gene (5 bases). The CDR3 consists of 15 residues. Germline CDR1 reads GTSNPN; CDR2 reads SVGIG (reference sequence). The ends were cut back, 0 bases at V and 2 bases at J, with 11 bases in the middle. The CDR3 reads CAWSVHSGTYNEQFF. CDR3 bases: TGTGCCTGGAGTGTTCACAGCGGCACCTACAATGAGCAGTTCTTC.

The chain is built from TRBV18 and TRBJ2-7; 10 bases align to TRBD1. This CDR3 region has 15 residues. Germline V gene data show CDR1 as KGHSH and CDR2 as LQKENI. The V and J ends lost 2 bases and 6 bases, in that order; junction bases with no gene match: 7. CDR3 in DNA: TGTGCCAGCTCACCATGGACAGGGGGGATCTCCGAGCAGTACTTC. Protein sequence: CASSPWTGGISEQYF. Full variable domain (missing parts from reference TRBV18 and TRBJ2-7): NAGVMQNPRHLVRRRGQEARLRCSPMKGHSHVYWYRQLPEEGLKFMVYLQKENIIDESGMPKERFSAEFPKEGPSILRIQQVVRGDSAAYFCASSPWTGGISEQYFGPGTRLTVT.

The V and J genes are TRBV11-2 and TRBJ1-2; 7 bases match TRBD1. Germline CDR1 SGHAT, CDR2 FQNNGV. V gave up 5 bases and J gave up 2 bases; unmatched junction bases: 5. The CDR3 length is 14 residues. CDR3 coding DNA: TGTGCCAGCAGCCCGCTGACAGGGAACTATGGCTACACCTTC. Translating gives CASSPLTGNYGYTF.

This clone has more than one count but fewer than ten. CDR3: CASSPSGTSTDTQYF. The DNA of the CDR3 is TGTGCCAGCAGCCCTAGCGGGACCTCCACAGATACGCAGTATTTT. The chain has TRBV28 and TRBJ2-3; TRBD2 agrees at 9 bases. With V trimmed by 6 bases and J by 2 bases, 6 bases remained unmatched. Germline CDR1 and CDR2: MDHEN and SYDVKM. The CDR3 loop spans 15 amino acids.

There are a few counts of this clone. The gene calls are TRBV14 and TRBJ2-3, with 8 bases fitting TRBD2. After removal of 0 bases from V and 8 bases from J, the junction contained 4 bases not matched to a gene. CDR1 SGHDN and CDR2 FVKESK come from the germline V gene. The CDR3 runs 14 residues. CDR3 coding DNA: TGTGCCAGCAGCCAAGATTTCGGGGGGGCTACGCAGTATTTT. Encoded protein: CASSQDFGGATQYF. The entire variable domain, with the rest obtained from reference TRBV14 and TRBJ2-3, is as follows: EAGVTQFPSHSVIEKGQTVTLRCDPISGHDNLYWYRRVMGKEIKFLLHFVKESKQDESGMPNNRFLAERTGGTYSTLKVQPAELEDSGVYFCASSQDFGGATQYFGPGTRLTVL.

In its sample, this clone was seen a few times. The chain employs TRBV18 and TRBJ2-1, with TRBD2 identical over 8 bases. This CDR3 is built from 16 residues. J was trimmed by 0 bases and V by 4 bases; bases with no gene match: 5. Germline-derived CDR1 and CDR2 are KGHSH and LQKENI. CDR3: CASSRTSGSSYNEQFF. The CDR3 DNA follows: TGTGCCAGCTCACGCACTAGCGGCAGCTCCTACAATGAGCAGTTCTTC.

V gene TRBV2 combines with J gene TRBJ2-1, with D possibly TRBD2 on 5 matching bases. There are 15 residues in the CDR3. V was shortened by 8 bases and J by 5 bases, with 19 bases between the two germline ends. Germline V gene sequence: CDR1 SNHLY, CDR2 FYNNEI. The CDR3 nucleotides read TGTGCCAGCTGTTTATTGCCAGAGGGTAACAATGAGCAGTTCTTC. Protein: CASCLLPEGNNEQFF. The complete variable domain, with remaining parts taken from reference TRBV2 and TRBJ2-1, reads EPEVTQTPSHQVTQMGQEVILRCVPISNHLYFYWYRQILGQKVEFLVSFYNNEISEKSEIFDDQFSVERPDGSNFTLKIRSTKLEDSAMYFCASCLLPEGNNEQFFGPGTRLTVL.

The chain combines TRBV5-4 with TRBJ2-1; 7 bases match TRBD2. J gave up 3 bases and V 1 base, and 4 bases lay outside the gene matches. The CDR3 length is 15 residues. Germline CDR1 reads SGHNT; CDR2 reads YYREEE (reference sequence). The CDR3 is CASSLLGGSYNEQFF. The CDR3 DNA reads TGTGCCAGCAGCTTGCTTGGCGGGAGCTACAATGAGCAGTTCTTC. The full variable domain, rest sourced from reference TRBV5-4 and TRBJ2-1, is ETGVTQSPTHLIKTRGQQVTLRCSSQSGHNTVSWYQQALGQGPQFIFQYYREEENGRGNFPPRFSGLQFPNYSSELNVNALELDDSALYLCASSLLGGSYNEQFFGPGTRLTVL.

The rearrangement links TRBV6-6 to TRBJ2-5; TRBD1 is a possible D gene (5 bases). This CDR3 has 13 residues. The germline gives CDR1 MNHNY, CDR2 SVGAGI (reference sequence). Between the trimmed V and J ends, which lost 5 bases and 3 bases, there was a span of 10 bases. CDR3 sequence: CASSRPREETQYF. The CDR3 bases are TGTGCCAGCAGTCGCCCCAGGGAAGAGACCCAGTACTTC.